This is a list of T cell receptor beta chains from one sample in a study of somatic mutations in cytotoxic T cells in rheumatoid arthritis. Produced via immunoSEQ multiplex PCR; TCRdb's table is partial and in-frame only. The table shows some 23,000 clones, with more than 80% occurring only once. Sample: CD8+ T cells sorted from blood. Receptor source: an adult with rheumatoid arthritis. Each CDR3 is given with its conserved first and last residue.

V: TRBV18; J: TRBJ1-1; CDR3: CASSPLVGYNTEAFF
V: TRBV6-1; J: TRBJ1-5; CDR3: CASSEEGVARRQPQHF
V: TRBV6-6; J: TRBJ1-1; CDR3: CASSYGREHTEAFF
V: TRBV27; J: TRBJ2-7; CDR3: CASSLFRGGSYEQYF
V: TRBV4-2; J: TRBJ1-2; CDR3: CASSQEWTGVHYGYTF
V: TRBV10-3; J: TRBJ1-1; CDR3: CAISEGQAKAEAFF
V: TRBV11-3; J: TRBJ1-5; CDR3: CARSDQGRGNQPQHF
V: TRBV29-1; J: TRBJ2-1; CDR3: CSFQVFRDEQFF
V: TRBV6-6; J: TRBJ2-7; CDR3: CASSSSEGVYEQYF
V: TRBV7-9; J: TRBJ1-4; CDR3: CASSSGQMATNEKLFF
V: TRBV4-1; J: TRBJ1-1; CDR3: CASSQGGRTGGLNTEAFF
V: TRBV7-9; J: TRBJ2-2; CDR3: CASSTDRFRTGELFF
V: TRBV4-3; J: TRBJ2-1; CDR3: CASSQEVRPPYNEQFF
V: TRBV6-6; J: TRBJ1-1; CDR3: CASSEGEAFF
V: TRBV27; J: TRBJ2-2; CDR3: CASSLSGDIQNTGELFF
V: TRBV6-1; J: TRBJ2-7; CDR3: CASSESGVYGQYF
V: TRBV19; J: TRBJ1-1; CDR3: CASRDPGVEAFF
V: TRBV19; J: TRBJ1-2; CDR3: CASSGSLVPWDGYTF
V: TRBV18; J: TRBJ2-3; CDR3: CASSPSDWSRLASTDTQYF
V: TRBV7-3; J: TRBJ2-3; CDR3: CASSLGGEGVTDTQYF
V: TRBV25-1; J: TRBJ2-3; CDR3: CASSPPLAMDTQYF
V: TRBV25-1; J: TRBJ2-7; CDR3: CASSELGQRGSSYEQYF
V: TRBV18; J: TRBJ1-1; CDR3: CASSPELGGPTEAFF
V: TRBV11-2; J: TRBJ2-7; CDR3: CASSLDLGASYEQYF
V: TRBV10-3; J: TRBJ2-7; CDR3: CAISGPGGAGAYEQYF
V: TRBV7-2; J: TRBJ1-1; CDR3: CASSFIGQGAAEAFF
V: TRBV11-2; J: TRBJ2-1; CDR3: CASRDSYNEQFF
V: TRBV7-3; J: TRBJ1-2; CDR3: CASSRGGGQANYGYTF